This T cell receptor (beta chain) was captured by sequencing in a study of CD8+CD57+ T cells in acquired aplastic anemia. Overall study context: When averaged, DNA from sorted CD4+ and CD8+ cells came to about 2.9 ug. Healthy donors yielded about 9.9 million CD4+ cell reads on average. Findings and caveats of the study: For CD8+ Simpson's diversity, patients and controls showed no significant difference. Both patients and controls carried the same twenty-nine CD8+ CDR3 sequences.

Researchers used genomic DNA as the template to profile TCR beta VDJ and CDR3. TCRdb reprocessed the reads with MiXCR, giving one entry per CDR3 protein. Of roughly 130,000 distinct CDR3 sequences listed, around 48% are singletons. This clonotype occurred many times. Its antigen remains unknown. This CDR3 region has 12 residues. Germline values: CDR1 DFQATT, CDR2 SNEGSKA (reference sequence). Trimming removed 6 bases at V and 4 bases at J, with 13 bases between. The rearrangement links TRBV20-1 to TRBJ2-7; possibly TRBD2 for D (5 bases). Material for sequencing was sorted CD4+, CD8+, or CD8+CD57+ T cells (not recorded which) from PBMCs. The clonotype was recovered from a human donor in good health, serving as a control. The CDR3 protein is CSARKREYEQYF. As DNA, the CDR3 is TGCAGTGCACGGAAGAGGGAATACGAGCAGTACTTC.